This T cell receptor beta chain came from a study of blood T cell repertoires in COVID-19. The CDR3 runs to 16 residues. The V and J ends lost 5 bases and 2 bases, in that order; junction bases with no gene match: 7. The V gene's germline CDR1 is SGHTA and CDR2 FQGTGA. Measured with immunoSEQ multiplex PCR; TCRdb has only the in-frame clones, and not every one. Of about 220,000 clones listed, about 79% were seen once; the top ten hold about 9%. What was sequenced was peripheral blood. The chain combines TRBV7-3 with TRBJ2-3; TRBD2 matches at 10 bases. The TCR originated in a man in his forties or fifties with active or convalescent COVID-19. CDR3: CASSPTLAGDTDTQYF. The CDR3 nucleotides are TGTGCCAGCAGCCCCACTCTAGCGGGGGACACAGATACGCAGTATTTT.